This TCR beta chain was profiled in a study of lymphopenia after photon versus proton radiotherapy. General observations from the study: Photon-treated patients lost naive T cells and TCR diversity; proton-treated stayed stable. After the lymphocyte nadir, photon-treated repertoires showed oligoclonal expansion, especially of CD8+ Temra cells.

Sequencing was performed with immunoSEQ multiplex PCR; in TCRdb, only in-frame clones are kept and a portion is missing. The sample carries more than 45,000 clones, approximately 88% recorded once. On this clone itself: The antigen is undetermined.

This receptor was taken from a man in his sixties with pancreatic cancer. The sample consisted of peripheral blood, taken from a patient treated with proton-based radiotherapy.

CDR3 nucleotides: TGTGCCAGCAGTGGGGCTCTAGGGGCATCAGATACGCAGTATTTT. It encodes CASSGALGASDTQYF. The chain uses TRBV6-1 and TRBJ2-3; TRBD1 might be the D (5 bases). V lost 4 bases and J 4 bases, leaving 15 bases between the germline ends. CDR1 is MNHNS and CDR2 is SASEGT in the germline V gene. This CDR3 is built from 15 residues.